Shown below are 26 T cell receptor beta chains from a single sample sequenced in a study of shared clonotypes between healthy human individuals. Only in-frame clones appear in the TCRdb table, and some are missing; sequencing was by immunoSEQ multiplex PCR. The top ten clones hold less than 2% of a sample with some 2.1 million clones, 93% of them seen once. The naive CD8 fraction comprised CD45RO-negative cells positively selected for CCR7 and excluded terminally differentiated effector memory CD45RA+ cells. Specimen: naive CD8+ T cells from PBMCs. These receptors all come from a man between 18 and 35 years old in good health. Some clones in this sample may be carry-over from other donors' samples.

The V and J genes are TRBV18 and TRBJ2-1; TRBD2 aligns across 13 bases. Germline CDR1 reads KGHSH; CDR2 reads LQKENI. The length of the CDR3 is 16 residues. V trimming: 3 bases; J trimming: 4 bases; junction bases outside the gene matches: 3. The CDR3 DNA is TGTGCCAGCTCACCGAGGGGACTAGCGGGGTACAATGAGCAGTTCTTC. It yields the protein CASSPRGLAGYNEQFF.

This sequence joins TRBV11-1 and TRBJ2-7; maybe TRBD1 (5 bases). V was cut by 0 bases and J by 3 bases, with 9 bases left in between. CDR3 size: 14 residues. CDR1 is SGHAT and CDR2 is FQDESV in the germline V gene (reference sequence). The CDR3 reads CASSLAHQGYEQYF. In DNA, the CDR3 is TGTGCCAGCAGCTTAGCGCATCAGGGCTACGAGCAGTACTTC.

V is TRBV6-6 and J is TRBJ2-7, with 9 bases matching TRBD1. V trimming: 2 bases; J trimming: 3 bases; junction bases outside the gene matches: 5. Germline V gives CDR1 MNHNY, CDR2 SVGAGI (reference sequence). The CDR3 loop spans 15 amino acids. The CDR3 region is CASSYPGQGNYEQYF. Written as DNA, the CDR3 is TGTGCCAGCAGTTACCCCGGACAGGGGAACTACGAGCAGTACTTC.

This chain links TRBV27 with TRBJ1-5; TRBD1 is a possible D gene (6 bases). V lost 11 bases, J lost 7 bases, and 21 bases lay in between. The germline CDR1 and CDR2 sequences are MNHEY and SMNVEV (reference sequence). The CDR3 sequence is 14 residues long. The DNA for the CDR3 is TGTGCCGGATCCAATTGGGGGCATGGGCAGCCCCAGCATTTT. Amino acids: CAGSNWGHGQPQHF.

Notes on this clone: In the same sample, other DNA sequences code for this CDR3. The chain links TRBV5-4 to TRBJ2-3; no firm D call. This CDR3 is 12 amino acids long. Germline CDR1 SGHNT, CDR2 YYREEE (reference sequence). Trimming left V 4 bases short and J 0 bases short, with 3 bases between. The CDR3 protein is CASSLSTDTQYF. CDR3 in DNA: TGTGCCAGCAGCCTTAGCACAGATACGCAGTATTTT. Together with reference TRBV5-4 and TRBJ2-3, the CDR3 gives the full variable domain: ETGVTQSPTHLIKTRGQQVTLRCSSQSGHNTVSWYQQALGQGPQFIFQYYREEENGRGNFPPRFSGLQFPNYSSELNVNALELDDSALYLCASSLSTDTQYFGPGTRLTVL.

J is TRBJ2-7 and V is TRBV28; a weak D match, TRBD2 (5 bases). Trimming cost V 3 bases and J 2 bases, with 17 bases left between them. Germline CDR1 is MDHEN and CDR2 is SYDVKM. The length of the CDR3 is 16 residues. The CDR3 protein is CASSFLGDVRAYEQYF. The CDR3 nucleotides read TGTGCCAGCAGTTTCCTGGGAGACGTCCGAGCCTACGAGCAGTACTTC.

V is TRBV11-2 and J is TRBJ2-5; TRBD2 matches at 8 bases. CDR1 and CDR2 from the germline V gene are SGHAT and FQNNGV. The ends lost 3 bases at V and 5 bases at J; junction bases unmatched: 8. The CDR3 covers 15 residues. In DNA form, the CDR3 reads TGTGCCAGCAGCTTTGGAGCGGGAGAATTGGAGACCCAGTACTTC. Protein sequence: CASSFGAGELETQYF.

The rearrangement joins TRBV11-2 to TRBJ2-7, with 8 bases identical to TRBD1. Germline CDR1 reads SGHAT; CDR2 reads FQNNGV. The J segment lost 0 bases and the V segment lost 0 bases, leaving 7 bases of the junction unmatched. The CDR3 contains 17 residues. CDR3 sequence (DNA): TGTGCCAGCAGCTTAGACTACCCCCAGGGGGCCTCCTACGAGCAGTACTTC. Translated: CASSLDYPQGASYEQYF. Filled out from reference TRBV11-2 and TRBJ2-7, the complete variable domain reads EAGVAQSPRYKIIEKRQSVAFWCNPISGHATLYWYQQILGQGPKLLIQFQNNGVVDDSQLPKDRFSAERLKGVDSTLKIQPAKLEDSAVYLCASSLDYPQGASYEQYFGPGTRLTVT.

This chain connects TRBV14 to TRBJ2-1; TRBD1 matches 8 bases. Germline V CDR1 and CDR2: SGHDN, FVKESK. The CDR3 runs to 13 residues. V shed 6 bases, J shed 7 bases, and the junction held 5 bases outside the gene matches. CDR3 protein: CASRPGGWNEQFF. CDR3 nucleotide sequence: TGTGCCAGCAGACCAGGGGGCTGGAATGAGCAGTTCTTC.

For the CDR3, the DNA is TGTGCCAGCAGCCCGGCACAGGAGACTAGTTATGGCTACACCTTC. This codes for CASSPAQETSYGYTF. The rearrangement links TRBV7-3 to TRBJ1-2; D possibly corresponds to TRBD1 (5 bases). V was clipped by 5 bases and J by 5 bases, with 18 bases between them. This CDR3 spans 15 amino acids. Germline V gene lookup returns CDR1 SGHTA and CDR2 FQGTGA.

J is TRBJ2-7 and V is TRBV5-4; D perhaps matches TRBD1 (6 bases). The V gene lost 0 bases and the J gene lost 2 bases, with 15 bases spanning the gap. This CDR3 region has 16 residues. From germline, CDR1 is SGHNT and CDR2 YYREEE (reference sequence). CDR3 sequence: CASSLGVTGLAYEQYF. The CDR3 DNA is TGTGCCAGCAGCTTGGGAGTGACAGGTCTAGCCTACGAGCAGTACTTC.

Comment on this clone: Within the sample, other DNA sequences also encode this same CDR3. The chain uses TRBV15 and TRBJ1-5; perhaps TRBD1 as D (5 bases). V lost 1 base, J lost 1 base, and 5 bases lay in between. Looked up from germline, CDR1 is LNHNV and CDR2 is YYDKDF (reference sequence). This CDR3 comprises 14 residues. CDR3: CATSRGGSNQPQHF. The CDR3 nucleotides are TGTGCCACCAGCAGAGGGGGGAGCAATCAGCCCCAGCATTTT.

This chain uses TRBV6-1 with TRBJ1-5; no clear D. CDR3 length: 15 residues. V lost 3 bases, J lost 1 base, and 10 bases lay in between. Germline V CDR1 and CDR2: MNHNS, SASEGT. The CDR3 loop is CASSEEGDSNQPQHF. For the CDR3, the DNA is TGTGCCAGCAGTGAGGAGGGAGACAGCAATCAGCCCCAGCATTTT.

The rearrangement uses TRBV7-2 and TRBJ1-3; 8 nucleotides line up with TRBD1. The CDR3 contains 14 residues. Germline trimming cut 5 bases from V and 1 base from J; bases unmatched to any gene: 1. Germline V CDR1 and CDR2: SGHTA, FQGNSA. CDR3 bases: TGTGCCAGCAGCAACAGGGGGTCTGGAAACACCATATATTTT. It codes for CASSNRGSGNTIYF.

The chain couples TRBV27 to TRBJ2-2, with 10 bases identical to TRBD1. With 6 bases clipped from V and 6 bases from J, the junction kept 4 bases outside the gene matches. The CDR3 covers 14 residues. Germline values: CDR1 MNHEY, CDR2 SMNVEV (reference sequence). DNA for the CDR3: TGTGCCAGCAGCCCGGGACAGGGGCCCGGGGAGCTGTTTTTT. Its translation is CASSPGQGPGELFF.

In regard to this clone: At the DNA level, this CDR3 is encoded by other sequences in the same sample as well. This rearrangement joins TRBV9 to TRBJ2-7, with TRBD2 identical over 8 bases. V gave up 2 bases and J gave up 1 base; unmatched junction bases: 5. This CDR3 spans 15 amino acids. Germline V gene lookup returns CDR1 SGDLS and CDR2 YYNGEE. The CDR3 DNA follows: TGTGCCAGCAGCGTGGCTAGCGGGCCTTCCTACGAGCAGTACTTC. Amino acid sequence: CASSVASGPSYEQYF.

The rearrangement uses TRBV29-1 and TRBJ2-2, with D hard to call. CDR3 size: 13 residues. Germline V gene data show CDR1 as SQVTM and CDR2 as ANQGSEA. Trimming cost V 7 bases and J 5 bases, with 14 bases left between them. The CDR3 is CSARERGTGELFF. The CDR3 region has the DNA TGCAGCGCGCGAGAACGAGGTACCGGGGAGCTGTTTTTT.

The gene calls are TRBV27 and TRBJ1-1; D possibly corresponds to TRBD1 (5 bases). Germline CDR1 MNHEY, CDR2 SMNVEV (reference sequence). V was pared by 6 bases and J by 5 bases, with 13 bases between. This CDR3 has 13 amino acids. CDR3 protein: CASRERGGTEAFF. Here the CDR3 DNA reads TGTGCCAGCAGGGAACGGGGGGGGACTGAAGCTTTCTTT.

This sequence joins TRBV5-6 and TRBJ1-1, with 8 bases that match TRBD1. The CDR3 is 16 residues long. The V gene end was trimmed by 4 bases and the J gene end by 1 base; junction bases not matched to a gene: 9. CDR1 and CDR2 (germline): SGHDT, YYEEEE. CDR3 DNA: TGTGCCAGCAGCCCACTAAGAGGACAGGGGAACACTGAAGCTTTCTTT. Protein product: CASSPLRGQGNTEAFF.

This clone was counted a few times. The chain has TRBV19 and TRBJ2-7, with no clear D. This CDR3 has 13 amino acids. The germline gives CDR1 LNHDA, CDR2 SQIVND (reference sequence). Trimming pared 4 bases from V and 2 bases from J, leaving 9 bases between. Written as DNA, the CDR3 is TGTGCCAGTAGTAACGGAAAGACCTACGAGCAGTACTTC. As protein: CASSNGKTYEQYF.

This chain connects TRBV11-1 to TRBJ1-4; perhaps TRBD1 as D (5 bases). Germline V CDR1 and CDR2: SGHAT, FQDESV (reference sequence). V was pared by 5 bases and J by 7 bases, with 14 bases between. The CDR3 spans 14 residues. CDR3 bases: TGTGCCAGCAGCCTGGCATGGGGACTTGAAAAACTGTTTTTT. It specifies CASSLAWGLEKLFF.

This clone was observed once. This chain links TRBV28 with TRBJ1-3, with 7 bases that match TRBD1. This CDR3 spans 14 amino acids. V gave up 6 bases and J gave up 5 bases; unmatched junction bases: 7. The V gene's germline CDR1 is MDHEN and CDR2 SYDVKM. The CDR3 protein is CASRRATGRNTIYF. The DNA of the CDR3 is TGTGCCAGCAGACGAGCGACAGGGAGAAACACCATATATTTT. The full variable domain, with the rest looked up from reference TRBV28 and TRBJ1-3, is DVKVTQSSRYLVKRTGEKVFLECVQDMDHENMFWYRQDPGLGLRLIYFSYDVKMKEKGDIPEGYSVSREKKERFSLILESASTNQTSMYLCASRRATGRNTIYFGEGSWLTVV.

The chain uses TRBV13 and TRBJ1-1; perhaps TRBD1 as D (5 bases). From germline, CDR1 is PRHDT and CDR2 FYEKMQ (reference sequence). CDR3 length: 15 residues. Trimming took off 5 bases at V and 0 bases at J, with 13 bases between the two ends. CDR3 loop: CASSPEGRMNTEAFF. The CDR3 DNA is TGTGCCAGCAGCCCGGAGGGGAGGATGAACACTGAAGCTTTCTTT.

Concerning this clone itself: The sample carries other DNA sequences with the same CDR3. The V and J genes are TRBV19 and TRBJ2-7; 10 bases match TRBD1. V lost 6 bases, J lost 2 bases, and 4 bases stayed unmatched. This CDR3 spans 14 amino acids. The germline gives CDR1 LNHDA, CDR2 SQIVND (reference sequence). In nucleotides, the CDR3 is TGTGCCAGTAGCCCCGGGACAGGGGCCTACGAGCAGTACTTC. This encodes CASSPGTGAYEQYF.

The chain has TRBV5-1 and TRBJ2-7; D might be TRBD1 or TRBD2, each matching 5 bases. Per the germline V gene, CDR1 is SGHRS and CDR2 is YFSETQ. This CDR3 is 11 amino acids long. V dropped 0 bases and J dropped 9 bases, with 7 bases sitting between them. The CDR3 spells CASSLGDGQYF. CDR3 sequence (DNA): TGCGCCAGCAGCTTGGGGGACGGGCAGTACTTC. Full variable domain (outside the CDR3, taken from reference TRBV5-1 and TRBJ2-7): KAGVTQTPRYLIKTRGQQVTLSCSPISGHRSVSWYQQTPGQGLQFLFEYFSETQRNKGNFPGRFSGRQFSNSRSEMNVSTLELGDSALYLCASSLGDGQYFGPGTRLTVT.

V usage is TRBV10-2 and J usage is TRBJ2-1; either TRBD1 or TRBD2 may supply D (5 bases each). The CDR3 contains 14 residues. Germline V gene sequence: CDR1 WSHSY, CDR2 SAAADI. V was cut by 6 bases and J by 6 bases, with 15 bases left in between. CDR3 amino acids: CASRGREVGNEQFF. CDR3 nucleotides: TGCGCCAGCAGGGGACGTGAAGTGGGCAATGAGCAGTTCTTC.